The 20 T cell receptor beta chains given below trace back to one sample, sequenced in a study of control samples from healthy donors and cancer patients. The data were produced by immunoSEQ multiplex PCR, yet TCRdb's version contains in-frame clones alone and is incomplete. The sample shows roughly 95,000 clones, 92% of them seen only once. The specimen sequenced was blood. These receptors all come from a human donor in good health. The donor label of this sample is uncertain.

The chain has TRBV2 and TRBJ2-1; TRBD2 matches 7 bases. With V trimmed by 7 bases and J by 2 bases, 8 bases remained unmatched. CDR1 is SNHLY and CDR2 is FYNNEI in the germline V gene. This CDR3 comprises 15 residues. The CDR3, as DNA: TGTGCCAGCACCCTCGGCGGGAGCGCCTACAATGAGCAGTTCTTC. It yields the protein CASTLGGSAYNEQFF.

This chain uses TRBV12-3 or TRBV12-4 with TRBJ1-2; no definite D call. V was pared by 3 bases and J by 3 bases, with 5 bases between. CDR3 length equals 12 residues. As DNA, the CDR3 is TGTGCCAGCAGTTTCCAGGACTATGGCTACACCTTC. Protein sequence: CASSFQDYGYTF.

V is TRBV30 and J is TRBJ1-4; no reliable D call. V lost 0 bases and J lost 14, with 10 bases in between. Germline CDR1 is GTSNPN and CDR2 is SVGIG (reference sequence). The CDR3 sequence is 11 residues long. The CDR3 spells CAWSVNGLLFF. The CDR3 bases are TGTGCCTGGAGTGTAAACGGACTCCTGTTTTTT.

The sample holds one count of this clone. The chain uses TRBV5-4 and TRBJ1-2; possibly TRBD1 for D (6 bases). The CDR3 sequence is 12 residues long. Trimming cost V 10 bases and J 4 bases, with 14 bases left between them. Per germline, CDR1 SGHNT and CDR2 YYREEE (reference sequence). The CDR3 here is CAYQGQSYGYTF. The CDR3 DNA sequence: TGTGCCTATCAGGGGCAGAGCTATGGCTACACCTTC.

The chain couples TRBV5-1 to TRBJ1-5, with D uncertain. CDR1 is SGHRS and CDR2 is YFSETQ in the germline V gene. Trimming pared 2 bases from V and 7 bases from J, leaving 7 bases between. This CDR3 is built from 12 residues. CDR3 in amino acids: CASSFDGQPQHF. CDR3 DNA: TGCGCCAGCAGCTTCGATGGCCAGCCCCAGCATTTT.

V gene TRBV24-1 combines with J gene TRBJ2-1; D possibly corresponds to TRBD1 (6 bases). The CDR3 loop spans 15 amino acids. Germline V lookup: CDR1 KGHDR, CDR2 SFDVKD. V shed 7 bases and J shed 8 bases, with 20 bases lying between them. The CDR3 DNA sequence: TGTGCCACCAGCCTGACCAGGGGCGGTATCGATGAGCAGTTCTTC. This sequence encodes CATSLTRGGIDEQFF.

V gene TRBV5-1 combines with J gene TRBJ1-1, with 10 bases lining up with TRBD1. Per the germline V gene, CDR1 is SGHRS and CDR2 is YFSETQ. The CDR3 sequence is 17 residues long. V shed 3 bases, J shed 0 bases, and the junction held 8 bases outside the gene matches. CDR3 DNA: TGCGCCAGCAGCTGGAAAGGACAGGGGGGGATGAACACTGAAGCTTTCTTT. Protein sequence: CASSWKGQGGMNTEAFF.

The chain recombines TRBV5-1 with TRBJ1-2; a weak D match, TRBD1 (5 bases). V lost 4 bases and J lost 2, with 15 bases in between. The CDR3 has 15 residues. Germline V CDR1 and CDR2: SGHRS, YFSETQ. CDR3 DNA sequence: TGCGCCAGCAGCGCCTTGACCGGGACCAACTATGGCTACACCTTC. It codes for CASSALTGTNYGYTF.

The chain couples TRBV5-1 to TRBJ2-1; TRBD2 matches 12 bases. Trimming at V came to 4 bases and at J to 5 bases, leaving 10 bases not matched to a gene. Germline V gene data show CDR1 as SGHRS and CDR2 as YFSETQ. The CDR3 length is 17 residues. DNA for the CDR3: TGCGCCAGCAGCCCCCGGCCGGGACTAGCGGGCAACAATGAGCAGTTCTTC. Protein: CASSPRPGLAGNNEQFF.

In nucleotides, the CDR3 is TGTGCCAGCAGCCAACTTAGGGGAGTGGGGGGTCTCTACGAGCAGTACTTC. The encoded protein is CASSQLRGVGGLYEQYF. The chain links TRBV3-1 (or the pseudogene TRBV3-2) to TRBJ2-7; TRBD2 is a possible D gene (6 bases). V was trimmed by 2 bases and J by 3 bases, leaving 20 bases between them. The CDR3 runs to 17 residues. Germline CDR1 LGHDT, CDR2 YNNKEL (reference sequence).

The chain uses TRBV6-2 or TRBV6-3 and TRBJ2-7; D perhaps matches TRBD1 (6 bases). V dropped 4 bases and J dropped 4 bases, with 8 bases sitting between them. The CDR3 loop spans 12 amino acids. Germline CDR1 reads MNHEY; CDR2 reads SVGEGT. The CDR3 DNA reads as TGTGCCAGCAGTTCAACAGGGTACGAGCAGTACGTC. The encoded protein is CASSSTGYEQYV.

The gene calls are TRBV11-2 and TRBJ2-1; no clear D. Germline loops: CDR1 SGHAT, CDR2 FQNNGV. Trimming took off 0 bases at V and 6 bases at J, with 3 bases between the two ends. This CDR3 is built from 12 residues. CDR3 region: CASSLDLNEQFF. The CDR3 bases are TGTGCCAGCAGCTTAGATCTCAATGAGCAGTTCTTC.

This sequence joins TRBV30 and TRBJ1-5; D gene ambiguous. V was shortened by 0 bases and J by 6 bases, with 9 bases between the two germline ends. The CDR3 consists of 13 residues. Germline CDR1 is GTSNPN and CDR2 is SVGIG (reference sequence). Here the CDR3 reads CAWSVGQTQPQHF. The CDR3 nucleotides are TGTGCCTGGAGTGTCGGGCAGACTCAGCCCCAGCATTTT.

This sequence joins TRBV15 and TRBJ1-2, with TRBD1 as a possible D gene (5 bases). The germline V gene encodes CDR1 LNHNV and CDR2 YYDKDF (reference sequence). V lost 1 base, J lost 7 bases, and 10 bases lay in between. The CDR3 runs to 13 residues. CDR3 region: CATSRGRDSGYTF. The DNA of the CDR3 is TGTGCCACCAGCAGAGGCAGGGATAGTGGCTACACCTTC. The full variable domain, completed using reference TRBV15 and TRBJ1-2, is DAMVIQNPRYQVTQFGKPVTLSCSQTLNHNVMYWYQQKSSQAPKLLFHYYDKDFNNEADTPDNFQSRRPNTSFCFLDIRSPGLGDTAMYLCATSRGRDSGYTFGSGTRLTVV.

This clone was picked up a small number of times. The chain combines TRBV19 with TRBJ1-5; D may be TRBD1 (5 bases). Germline values: CDR1 LNHDA, CDR2 SQIVND (reference sequence). V lost 5 bases to trimming and J lost 7 bases, with 12 bases between them. CDR3 length equals 13 residues. CDR3 nucleotides: TGTGCCAGTAGTTCAGGGCCCCGCCAGCCCCAGCATTTT. Translating it yields CASSSGPRQPQHF.

This clone was observed once. The chain recombines TRBV10-2 with TRBJ1-2; D call uncertain. V gave up 3 bases and J gave up 5 bases, with 7 bases separating them. Per the germline V gene, CDR1 is WSHSY and CDR2 is SAAADI. The CDR3 spans 12 residues. The CDR3 is CASSDRGYGYTF. The CDR3 DNA reads as TGCGCCAGCAGTGACCGCGGTTATGGCTACACCTTC.

The chain couples TRBV5-6 to TRBJ2-2, with D possibly being TRBD1 or TRBD2 (5 bases each). Per germline, CDR1 SGHDT and CDR2 YYEEEE. The CDR3 covers 14 residues. Trimming took off 4 bases at V and 3 bases at J, with 10 bases between the two ends. CDR3 region: CASSPGLYTGELFF. CDR3 coding DNA: TGTGCCAGCAGCCCGGGGCTGTACACCGGGGAGCTGTTTTTT.

The chain uses TRBV29-1 and TRBJ1-2, with 7 bases lining up with TRBD1. CDR1 and CDR2 from the germline V gene are SQVTM and ANQGSEA. V lost 2 bases to trimming and J lost 0 bases; unmatched junction nucleotides: 12. This CDR3 contains 17 residues. In nucleotides, the CDR3 is TGCAGCGTTGAAAAAGTCGCAGGGGGTAAAGCTAACTATGGCTACACCTTC. Encoded protein: CSVEKVAGGKANYGYTF.

V and J are TRBV9 and TRBJ2-5; D may match TRBD1 or TRBD2 (5 bases each). Germline V CDR1 and CDR2: SGDLS, YYNGEE. Trimming cost V 0 bases and J 3 bases, with 9 bases left between them. The CDR3 runs 14 residues. CDR3 DNA sequence: TGTGCCAGCAGCGTAGGGGGGTCCGAAGAGACCCAGTACTTC. Protein product: CASSVGGSEETQYF.

V is TRBV30 and J is TRBJ1-1, with D possibly matching TRBD1 (5 bases). In germline, CDR1 is GTSNPN, CDR2 SVGIG (reference sequence). V shed 2 bases and J shed 6 bases, with 13 bases lying between them. This CDR3 has 13 amino acids. CDR3 sequence (DNA): TGTGCCTGGAGTAGAAGCAGGGACGCTGAAGCTTTCTTT. This gives the protein CAWSRSRDAEAFF.